The present T cell receptor beta chain was sequenced within a study of T cells in Graves' hyperthyroidism and ophthalmopathy. The diagnoses drew upon clinical symptoms, serum thyroxine and TRAb, thyroid ultrasound and orbital computed tomography. Broader study findings: Most thyroid clonotypes expanded above 0.001 appeared in blood too.

With 8 bases clipped from V and 5 bases from J, the junction kept 5 bases outside the gene matches. Germline V gene lookup returns CDR1 WSHSY and CDR2 SAAADI. This CDR3 spans 13 amino acids. Turning to this clonotype: Its antigen is not known.

The CDR3 regions of TCR beta were amplified from RNA transcripts. A first-round RT-PCR of the TCR CDR3 used the HTBI primer set. Using its own MiXCR run on the multiplex PCR reads, TCRdb lists one record per CDR3 protein. The sample includes fewer than 750,000 distinct CDR3 sequences, approximately 44% of them seen just once. The chain employs TRBV10-2 and TRBJ2-5; the match to TRBD1 covers 10 bases. The material sequenced was peripheral blood or thyroid tissue (not recorded which). The sequence was collected from a woman in her late teens or twenties with Graves' hyperthyroidism. CDR3: CASGTGAGETQYF. CDR3 nucleotides: TGCGCCAGCGGGACAGGGGCAGGGGAGACCCAGTACTTC.